The 20 T cell receptor beta chains below were found in one sample sequenced in a study of T cell responses to AZD1222 COVID-19 vaccine. Assay used: immunoSEQ multiplex PCR; TCRdb lists only in-frame clones, some missing. Of about 100,000 clones listed, about nine tenths were seen once; the top ten hold approximately 4.3%. Source: peripheral blood, taken on day 0 of AZD1222 vaccination. The source is an adult in good health.

The sample holds a few counts of this clone. This chain joins TRBV19 and TRBJ2-6; no definite D call. Germline V gene sequence: CDR1 LNHDA, CDR2 SQIVND (reference sequence). Trimming removed 4 bases at V and 0 bases at J, with 4 bases between. The CDR3 covers 14 residues. DNA for the CDR3: TGTGCCAGTAGTAAGGGCTCTGGGGCCAACGTCCTGACTTTC. Protein: CASSKGSGANVLTF.

By sample share, this clone is medium-sized (0.01 to 0.1%). The genes are TRBV4-2 and TRBJ1-3; D remains unclear. The CDR3 is 16 residues long. V was cut by 0 bases and J by 0 bases, with 9 bases left in between. Germline-derived CDR1 and CDR2 are LGHNA and YNFKEQ. The CDR3 reads CASSQDASVSGNTIYF. CDR3 DNA: TGTGCCAGCAGCCAAGATGCTAGTGTCTCTGGAAACACCATATATTTT.

J is TRBJ2-7 and V is TRBV6-6, with D tentatively TRBD2 (6 bases). This CDR3 spans 14 amino acids. Looked up from germline, CDR1 is MNHNY and CDR2 is SVGAGI (reference sequence). V lost 8 bases to trimming and J lost 7 bases, with 21 bases between them. CDR3 sequence: CASALGGSDLEQYF. The CDR3, as DNA: TGTGCCAGCGCCCTCGGGGGATCCGACCTGGAGCAGTACTTC.

This chain connects TRBV15 to TRBJ1-5, with 8 positions matching TRBD1. The J segment lost 5 bases and the V segment lost 3 bases, leaving 3 bases of the junction unmatched. The CDR3 is 14 amino acids. Germline lookup yields CDR1 LNHNV and CDR2 YYDKDF (reference sequence). CDR3 in DNA: TGTGCCACCAGCAGTGACAGGGGTGATCAGCCCCAGCATTTT. This gives the protein CATSSDRGDQPQHF.

The chain has TRBV6-1 and TRBJ1-2, with D unresolved. This CDR3 spans 13 amino acids. V was cut by 3 bases and J by 8 bases, with 13 bases left in between. Germline V CDR1 and CDR2: MNHNS, SASEGT. Here the CDR3 reads CASSEFQVGGYTF. The CDR3, as DNA: TGTGCCAGCAGTGAGTTCCAGGTTGGGGGCTACACCTTC.

This clone occurred once. The chain joins TRBV19 to TRBJ1-1; 8 bases are a match to TRBD1. The CDR3 has 13 residues. The ends lost 1 base at V and 5 bases at J; junction bases unmatched: 0. The V gene's germline CDR1 is LNHDA and CDR2 SQIVND (reference sequence). The CDR3 sequence: CASSIGTGTEAFF. In nucleotides, the CDR3 is TGTGCCAGTAGTATAGGGACAGGGACTGAAGCTTTCTTT.

The genes are TRBV5-1 and TRBJ1-1; TRBD1 agrees at 10 bases. Germline V gene sequence: CDR1 SGHRS, CDR2 YFSETQ. CDR3 size: 15 residues. V was clipped by 3 bases and J by 6 bases; unmatched bases: 8. CDR3 protein: CASSSGQGGGAEAFF. CDR3 nucleotides: TGCGCCAGCAGCTCCGGACAGGGGGGCGGAGCTGAAGCTTTCTTT.

The rearrangement links TRBV4-3 to TRBJ2-5; 7 nucleotides line up with TRBD2. The germline V gene encodes CDR1 LGHNA and CDR2 YSLEER. The trim removed 4 bases at V and 4 bases at J, leaving 9 bases unmatched. The CDR3 runs 15 residues. In nucleotides, the CDR3 is TGCGCCAGCAGCCCTACCTCTAGCGGTTTAGAGACCCAGTACTTC. The encoded protein is CASSPTSSGLETQYF.

The rearrangement uses TRBV28 and TRBJ2-7; 7 bases agree with TRBD2. The length of the CDR3 is 13 residues. Germline V gene lookup returns CDR1 MDHEN and CDR2 SYDVKM. Trimming cost V 3 bases and J 5 bases; bases outside gene matches: 4. CDR3 residues: CASSLGRVDEQYF. CDR3 coding DNA: TGTGCCAGCAGTTTGGGGAGGGTCGACGAGCAGTACTTC.

The V and J genes are TRBV29-1 and TRBJ1-4; TRBD1 might be the D (6 bases). V lost 5 bases and J lost 8, with 12 bases in between. CDR3 length: 12 amino acids. Germline V gene sequence: CDR1 SQVTM, CDR2 ANQGSEA. The CDR3 is CSVQGRGEKLFF. The CDR3 DNA reads as TGCAGCGTTCAGGGGCGGGGCGAAAAACTGTTTTTT.

The gene calls are TRBV6-2 or TRBV6-3 and TRBJ1-1; D remains unclear. Germline CDR1 and CDR2: MNHEY and SVGEGT. The CDR3 totals 14 residues. Between the trimmed V and J ends, which lost 7 bases and 1 base, there was a span of 13 bases. The chain's CDR3 is CASIPWGRNTEAFF. As DNA, the CDR3 is TGTGCCAGCATCCCTTGGGGTCGGAACACTGAAGCTTTCTTT.

The V and J genes are TRBV10-3 and TRBJ2-3, with TRBD2 matching over 8 bases. The CDR3 totals 15 residues. Germline-derived CDR1 and CDR2 are ENHRY and SYGVKD. With 7 bases clipped from V and 5 bases from J, the junction kept 11 bases outside the gene matches. The CDR3 loop is CAIMGIGGVGDTQYF. CDR3 bases: TGTGCCATCATGGGAATCGGGGGGGTAGGAGATACGCAGTATTTT.

This clone was seen just once. The genes are TRBV28 and TRBJ1-6, with D hard to call. Germline CDR1 is MDHEN and CDR2 is SYDVKM. V lost 6 bases to trimming and J lost 10 bases, with 10 bases between them. The CDR3 runs 12 residues. In nucleotides, the CDR3 is TGTGCCAGCAGACAACAGAGATCACCCCTCCACTTT. Protein product: CASRQQRSPLHF. The full variable domain, in which reference TRBV28 and TRBJ1-6 provide the parts outside the CDR3, is DVKVTQSSRYLVKRTGEKVFLECVQDMDHENMFWYRQDPGLGLRLIYFSYDVKMKEKGDIPEGYSVSREKKERFSLILESASTNQTSMYLCASRQQRSPLHFGNGTRLTVT.

The chain uses TRBV28 and TRBJ1-1, with D perhaps TRBD1 (5 bases). Germline V gene data show CDR1 as MDHEN and CDR2 as SYDVKM. Trimming shortened V by 5 bases and J by 10 bases, and 23 bases separated the two germline ends. The CDR3 consists of 15 residues. CDR3 region: CASSEQTGGIVGAFF. For the CDR3, the DNA is TGTGCCAGCAGTGAACAAACGGGGGGGATTGTGGGAGCTTTCTTT.

The genes are TRBV12-3 or TRBV12-4 and TRBJ1-1; D remains unclear. V lost 5 bases and J lost 6, with 13 bases in between. The CDR3 runs to 13 residues. The CDR3, as DNA: TGTGCCAGCAGTCCTCACGGGGTCGCTGAAGCTTTCTTT. As protein: CASSPHGVAEAFF.

The V call is TRBV9, the J call TRBJ1-2; the D gene is possibly TRBD1 (6 bases). The germline V gene encodes CDR1 SGDLS and CDR2 YYNGEE. This CDR3 is built from 14 residues. With 0 bases removed from V and 5 bases from J, the gap between germline ends came to 11 bases. CDR3 DNA: TGTGCCAGCAGCGTAGACCAGGGGATATATGGCTACACCTTC. It is translated as CASSVDQGIYGYTF. Complete variable domain (other parts from reference TRBV9 and TRBJ1-2): DSGVTQTPKHLITATGQRVTLRCSPRSGDLSVYWYQQSLDQGLQFLIQYYNGEERAKGNILERFSAQQFPDLHSELNLSSLELGDSALYFCASSVDQGIYGYTFGSGTRLTVV.

The V gene is TRBV4-2, the J gene TRBJ2-2; 8 bases line up with TRBD2. CDR1 and CDR2 from the germline V gene are LGHNA and YNFKEQ. V was pared by 3 bases and J by 5 bases, with 8 bases of the junction left unmatched. The length of the CDR3 is 16 residues. The chain's CDR3 is CASSQVSGVLTGELFF. CDR3 nucleotides: TGTGCCAGCAGCCAGGTTAGCGGGGTTTTGACCGGGGAGCTGTTTTTT.

This chain connects TRBV7-7 to TRBJ1-6; D remains ambiguous. The CDR3 runs 16 residues. V was cut by 2 bases and J by 7 bases, with 15 bases left in between. CDR1 and CDR2 (germline): SSHAT, FNYEAQ (reference sequence). CDR3 loop: CASSLPPGSANSPLHF. CDR3 coding DNA: TGTGCCAGCAGCTTACCCCCAGGATCAGCCAATTCACCCCTCCACTTT.

This clone has more than one count but fewer than ten. The rearrangement links TRBV30 to TRBJ1-1; TRBD1 aligns across 10 bases. CDR1 is GTSNPN and CDR2 is SVGIG in the germline V gene (reference sequence). CDR3 length: 16 amino acids. With V trimmed by 2 bases and J by 4 bases, 10 bases remained unmatched. The CDR3 spells CAWSSGTGVWGTEAFF. DNA of the CDR3: TGTGCCTGGAGTAGCGGGACAGGGGTGTGGGGCACTGAAGCTTTCTTT.

This sequence joins TRBV6-1 and TRBJ1-2; no clear D gene. V was clipped by 1 base and J by 5 bases, with 11 bases between them. The germline gives CDR1 MNHNS, CDR2 SASEGT. The CDR3 sequence is 14 residues long. The CDR3 coding sequence is TGTGCCAGCAGTGAAGAGGGCAGGCATTATGGCTACACCTTC. Translation: CASSEEGRHYGYTF.